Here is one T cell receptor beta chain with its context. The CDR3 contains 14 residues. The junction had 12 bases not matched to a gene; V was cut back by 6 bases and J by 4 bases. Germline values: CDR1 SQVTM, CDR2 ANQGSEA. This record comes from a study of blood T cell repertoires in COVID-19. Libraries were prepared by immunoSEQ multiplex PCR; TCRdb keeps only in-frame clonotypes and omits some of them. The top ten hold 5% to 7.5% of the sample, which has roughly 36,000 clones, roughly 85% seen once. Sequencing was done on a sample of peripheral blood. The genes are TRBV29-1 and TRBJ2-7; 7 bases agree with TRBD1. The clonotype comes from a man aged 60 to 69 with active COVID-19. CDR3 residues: CSVVTGASVYEQYF. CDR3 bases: TGCAGCGTCGTTACAGGGGCTTCTGTTTACGAGCAGTACTTC.